The entry below describes one T cell receptor (beta chain). Its antigen is currently unknown. What was sequenced were expressed TCRB transcripts, since all of the isolated RNA had been reverse transcribed. The assay was immunoSEQ multiplex PCR, and TCRdb's table has in-frame clones only and misses some. The table records 640,000 or so clones, around an eighth of them present only once. CD4+ naive, central memory, regulatory and stem cell-like memory cells were sorted via CD45RO/CCR7/CD25/CD127/CD95/CD27. The entry originates in a study of beta chain features in type 1 diabetes. Study-level results: Type 1 diabetes patients had moderately but significantly shorter TCRB CDR3s in all four CD4+ subsets. Because the template was cDNA, high-expressing cells might be over-represented. Patients with type 1 diabetes showed fewer VDJ junction insertions and more deletions.

The sequenced sample consisted of naive CD4+ T cells from blood. This receptor was identified in a man younger than 35 with type 1 diabetes.

CDR3 nucleotides: TGTGCCAGCAGCCTCCTCCAAGAGACCCAGTACTTC. Protein sequence: CASSLLQETQYF. The V and J genes are TRBV14 and TRBJ2-5; D uncertain. With 4 bases removed from V and 1 base from J, the gap between germline ends came to 4 bases. The CDR3 contains 12 residues. CDR1 and CDR2 (germline): SGHDN, FVKESK.